This T cell receptor (beta chain) originates from a study of T-cell reconstitution after alpha-beta-depleted transplantation in children. V gave up 0 bases and J gave up 0 bases, with 11 bases separating them. The CDR3 totals 16 residues. CDR1 and CDR2 (germline): SGHRS, YFSETQ. Unique molecular identifiers were used in preparing the TCRbeta library. TCRdb analysed the PCR reads with MiXCR anew, one entry per CDR3 protein. This table holds around 410,000 distinct CDR3 sequences, roughly a tenth found once. This clonotype showed up just a few times. The source of this sequence is a human donor who donated a stem cell graft to a child with acute myeloid leukemia. The sample here was PBMCs from the stem cell graft donor, taken from the stem cell graft. V is TRBV5-1 and J is TRBJ2-3; D possibly corresponds to TRBD1 (5 bases). The CDR3 DNA is TGCGCCAGCAGCTTGGCCCAGGGAACTAGCACAGATACGCAGTATTTT. As protein: CASSLAQGTSTDTQYF. Drawing the rest from reference TRBV5-1 and TRBJ2-3, the complete variable domain is KAGVTQTPRYLIKTRGQQVTLSCSPISGHRSVSWYQQTPGQGLQFLFEYFSETQRNKGNFPGRFSGRQFSNSRSEMNVSTLELGDSALYLCASSLAQGTSTDTQYFGPGTRLTVL.